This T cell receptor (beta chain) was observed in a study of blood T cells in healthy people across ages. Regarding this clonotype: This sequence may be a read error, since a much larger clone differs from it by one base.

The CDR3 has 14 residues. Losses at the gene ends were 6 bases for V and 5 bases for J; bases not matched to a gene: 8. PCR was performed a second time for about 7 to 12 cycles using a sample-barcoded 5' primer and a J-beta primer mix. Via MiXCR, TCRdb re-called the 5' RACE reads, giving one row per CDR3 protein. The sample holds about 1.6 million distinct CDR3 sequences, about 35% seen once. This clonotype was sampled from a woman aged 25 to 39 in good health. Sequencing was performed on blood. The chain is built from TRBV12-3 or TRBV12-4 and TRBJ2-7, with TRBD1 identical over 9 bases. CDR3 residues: CASRAGTGTHEQYF. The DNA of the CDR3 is TGTGCCAGCAGAGCCGGGACAGGGACCCACGAGCAGTACTTC.